The rows below give T cell receptor beta chains drawn from one sample of a study of PD-L1 blockade in urothelial cancer. This table comes from immunoSEQ multiplex PCR, and its TCRdb copy is limited to in-frame clones, with some not included. This sample has 83,000 or so clones, with over 65% found just once. The sample in question was PBMCs, obtained around atezolizumab (anti-PD-L1) treatment. These receptors were collected from a man between 65 and 80 years old with urothelial cancer. Each CDR3 is given without its conserved first and last residue. Rows give clone size only sometimes, using once, few, many, or a class for an expanded clone.

V gene	J gene	clone size	CDR3 protein
TRBV6-5	TRBJ2-3	-	ASSPRQGARDTQY
TRBV9	TRBJ2-6	-	ASSAHWAAPSGANVLT
TRBV9	TRBJ2-5	-	ASSLTGGGETQY
TRBV5-1	TRBJ1-1	-	ASRPRTGMNTEAF
TRBV6-1	TRBJ2-2	-	ASSADRVAGELF
TRBV7-2	TRBJ2-7	-	ASSLPLATAAYEQY
TRBV5-1	TRBJ2-1	-	ASSLVAGGSNEQF
TRBV2	TRBJ2-7	-	ASSDGQGVSLSTRQY
TRBV5-4	TRBJ2-2	once	ASSLNRRLERELF
TRBV4-2	TRBJ2-3	-	ASSQSAGVVATQY
TRBV6-1	TRBJ2-5	-	ASSEGRSGLAGQETQY
TRBV7-9	TRBJ2-7	-	ASSPLARSYEQY
TRBV15	TRBJ2-7	-	ATSRDRVGLAGVYEQY
TRBV4-3	TRBJ2-7	-	ASSQEIGSSYEQY
TRBV25-1	TRBJ1-6	once	ASKSGRDSPLH
TRBV7-8	TRBJ2-5	-	ASSLTGGDQETQY
TRBV4-2	TRBJ1-6	-	ASSFSREGSPLH
TRBV6-6	TRBJ1-1	-	ASSPGGAGDTEAF
TRBV9	TRBJ2-2	-	ASSVEGTGKTGELF
TRBV27	TRBJ1-1	once	ASSSLDRLNTEAF
TRBV7-2	TRBJ2-2	-	ASSPGLAGGWDTGELF
TRBV19	TRBJ2-3	few	ASSISPLFTDTQY
TRBV5-4	TRBJ1-1	-	ASSLVDRLNTEAF
TRBV18	TRBJ1-1	-	ASSPWGPGTEAF
TRBV5-6	TRBJ1-3	-	ASSLAGEPGNTIY
TRBV5-1	TRBJ2-7	-	ASSPRIGNAYEQY
TRBV7-3	TRBJ2-2	-	ASSLLSGELF
TRBV12-5	TRBJ2-7	-	ARPRDISYEQY
TRBV7-7	TRBJ2-5	-	ASSLAGSLETQY
TRBV7-9	TRBJ1-1	-	ASSEGGGRGTEAF
TRBV7-2	TRBJ2-5	-	ASSLASQGVSMRAQY
TRBV21-1	TRBJ2-7	-	ASSKALGSSSYEQY
TRBV12-5	TRBJ1-3	-	ASGLVLVSGNTIY
TRBV7-3	TRBJ1-2	-	ASSPTTGAENYGYT
TRBV10-2	TRBJ1-5	-	ASSESGRGPQH
TRBV5-8	TRBJ1-5	-	ASSLGDRSNQPQH
TRBV6-8	TRBJ2-1	-	ASSQLAGNYNEQF
TRBV7-6	TRBJ2-2	-	ASSVTGIGELF
TRBV5-5	TRBJ2-1	-	ASSLEEPSYNEQF
TRBV20-1	TRBJ1-2	-	SVGGGRGYT
TRBV6-1	TRBJ1-4	-	ASSSGYSNEKLF
TRBV6-1	TRBJ2-5	few	ASSEAVGTQY
TRBV29-1	TRBJ2-7	-	SVSRDRGWHSYEQY
TRBV6-5	TRBJ1-5	-	ASSESGGSQPQH
TRBV5-1	TRBJ2-2	-	ASSQAGLPEGGLF
TRBV19	TRBJ1-2	-	ASSGDRAGGYT
TRBV7-2	TRBJ2-5	-	ASSLGHPGRTQY